What follows are 17 T cell receptor beta chains derived from one specimen sequenced in a study of blood T cell repertoires in COVID-19. Sequenced by immunoSEQ multiplex PCR; TCRdb stores in-frame clones only, minus some. The table lists over 200,000 clones, 70% to 90% of them singletons, with approximately 10% in the top ten. Sequencing used PBMCs or T cells enriched from blood (not recorded which). Receptor source: a man aged 25-45 years who had recovered from COVID-19.

This chain links TRBV12-3 or TRBV12-4 with TRBJ2-1, with TRBD2 as a possible D gene (6 bases). Trimming took off 2 bases at V and 13 bases at J, with 15 bases between the two ends. The CDR3 runs to 13 residues. The CDR3 region is CASSLPLGLPQFF. CDR3 coding DNA: TGTGCCAGCAGTTTACCTCTGGGACTTCCTCAGTTCTTC.

There are many counts of this clone. This rearrangement joins TRBV28 to TRBJ1-2; D perhaps matches TRBD1 (6 bases). The germline V gene has CDR1 MDHEN and CDR2 SYDVKM. V was cut by 1 base and J by 7 bases, with 13 bases left in between. The CDR3 is made up of 14 amino acids. CDR3 region: CASSLFTGQSGYTF. CDR3 sequence (DNA): TGTGCCAGCAGTTTATTCACAGGGCAGAGTGGCTACACCTTC.

The rearrangement uses TRBV5-1 and TRBJ1-1; D perhaps matches TRBD1 (6 bases). CDR3 size: 16 residues. Germline values: CDR1 SGHRS, CDR2 YFSETQ. V was trimmed by 4 bases and J by 1 base, leaving 17 bases between them. DNA of the CDR3: TGCGCCAGCAGCCCTCACTTACAGGGAGAGAACACTGAAGCTTTCTTT. Encoded protein: CASSPHLQGENTEAFF.

The chain employs TRBV2 and TRBJ2-3; D perhaps matches TRBD2 (5 bases). V was cut by 6 bases and J by 3 bases, with 7 bases left in between. This CDR3 spans 12 amino acids. From germline, CDR1 is SNHLY and CDR2 FYNNEI. The CDR3 DNA reads as TGTGCCAGCAGCAAGCGGACAGATACGCAGTATTTT. Protein sequence: CASSKRTDTQYF.

J is TRBJ1-2 and V is TRBV4-2; TRBD1 agrees at 9 bases. This CDR3 has 15 residues. Per germline, CDR1 LGHNA and CDR2 YNFKEQ. Trimming cost V 4 bases and J 4 bases; bases outside gene matches: 7. This chain's CDR3 is CASSPGQGNFYGYTF. The CDR3 DNA sequence: TGTGCCAGCAGCCCCGGACAGGGGAATTTCTATGGCTACACCTTC.

The chain is built from TRBV11-2 and TRBJ2-3, with D unresolved. The CDR3 is 16 residues long. V lost 0 bases, J lost 1 base, and 11 bases lay in between. Germline V gene lookup returns CDR1 SGHAT and CDR2 FQNNGV. CDR3 sequence (DNA): TGTGCCAGCAGCTTAGATGTGCCACACGGCACAGATACGCAGTATTTT. Protein: CASSLDVPHGTDTQYF.

The chain combines TRBV18 with TRBJ2-2; TRBD2 is a possible D gene (6 bases). The CDR3 loop spans 15 amino acids. The germline CDR1 and CDR2 sequences are KGHSH and LQKENI. The germline V and J ends were trimmed by 5 bases and 2 bases, with 12 bases remaining between them. For the CDR3, the DNA is TGTGCCAGCTCATCCGGGACTGGCAACACCGGGGAGCTGTTTTTT. Protein product: CASSSGTGNTGELFF. Full variable domain (outside the CDR3, taken from reference TRBV18 and TRBJ2-2): NAGVMQNPRHLVRRRGQEARLRCSPMKGHSHVYWYRQLPEEGLKFMVYLQKENIIDESGMPKERFSAEFPKEGPSILRIQQVVRGDSAAYFCASSSGTGNTGELFFGEGSRLTVL.

J is TRBJ2-1 and V is TRBV4-3; 7 nucleotides align to TRBD1. The CDR3 is 16 residues long. The V gene end was trimmed by 4 bases and the J gene end by 2 bases; junction bases not matched to a gene: 8. From germline, CDR1 is LGHNA and CDR2 YSLEER. The DNA for the CDR3 is TGCGCCAGCAGCCTCTCCGGGACAGCTACCTACAATGAGCAGTTCTTC. Its translation is CASSLSGTATYNEQFF.

This clone has only one observation. The chain couples TRBV28 to TRBJ1-2; perhaps TRBD1 as D (5 bases). Germline-derived CDR1 and CDR2 are MDHEN and SYDVKM. V shed 6 bases and J shed 8 bases, with 13 bases lying between them. CDR3 size: 12 residues. CDR3 in DNA: TGTGCCAGCAGCCTGGGGTGGGGCGGCTACACCTTC. Protein product: CASSLGWGGYTF.

This clone appeared a single time. This sequence joins TRBV19 and TRBJ2-1; 7 nucleotides agree with TRBD2. The CDR3 has 15 amino acids. Germline V CDR1 and CDR2: LNHDA, SQIVND (reference sequence). V was clipped by 0 bases and J by 10 bases; unmatched bases: 9. The DNA for the CDR3 is TGTGCCAGTAGTATAGATCTAGCGGCTAGCTGGGAGCAGTTCTTC. Translating gives CASSIDLAASWEQFF.

The CDR3 region has the DNA TGCGCCAGCAGCACTTATATTCACGGCGAGCAGTACTTC. Translating it yields CASSTYIHGEQYF. The rearrangement uses TRBV10-1 and TRBJ2-7; D gene ambiguous. The ends were cut back, 6 bases at V and 6 bases at J, with 15 bases in the middle. The CDR3 is 13 residues long. Germline values: CDR1 WNHNN, CDR2 SYGVQD (reference sequence).

Regarding this clone: This sample also contains other DNA sequences that code for the same CDR3. V is TRBV27 and J is TRBJ2-7, with 7 bases identical to TRBD2. With V trimmed by 6 bases and J by 0 bases, 2 bases remained unmatched. Germline loops: CDR1 MNHEY, CDR2 SMNVEV (reference sequence). The CDR3 sequence is 13 residues long. CDR3 coding DNA: TGTGCCAGCAGGGGCGGGAGCTCCTACGAGCAGTACTTC. As protein: CASRGGSSYEQYF.

The rearrangement joins TRBV6-5 to TRBJ1-2; a possible D gene is TRBD1 (5 bases). With 10 bases removed from V and 4 bases from J, the gap between germline ends came to 22 bases. The germline CDR1 and CDR2 sequences are MNHEY and SVGAGI. The CDR3 spans 15 residues. The CDR3 reads CATSIPHGGGYGYTF. Written as DNA, the CDR3 is TGTGCCACCTCCATACCCCACGGGGGAGGCTATGGCTACACCTTC.

Only a few counts were recorded for this clone. At the DNA level, this CDR3 is encoded by other sequences in the same sample as well. The V and J genes are TRBV4-3 and TRBJ1-6, with 10 bases identical to TRBD1. Unmatched junction bases numbered 1, after V lost 4 bases and J lost 7 bases. Germline V gives CDR1 LGHNA, CDR2 YSLEER. The CDR3 extends over 14 amino acids. CDR3: CASSPGQGNSPLHF. The CDR3, as DNA: TGCGCCAGCAGCCCGGGACAGGGGAATTCACCCCTCCACTTT.

Points on this clone: The junction departs from germline at one end; a sequencing error may be responsible. The V and J genes are TRBV29-1 and TRBJ1-1, with D perhaps TRBD1 (5 bases). The CDR3 contains 13 residues. Looked up from germline, CDR1 is SQVTM and CDR2 is ANQGSEA. The CDR3 reads CSVEGEMNTEAFF. The DNA for the CDR3 is TGCAGCGTAGAAGGGGAGATGAACACTGAAGCTTTCTTT.

The gene calls are TRBV3-1 (or the pseudogene TRBV3-2) and TRBJ1-2; D gene ambiguous. Deletions cut 0 bases from V and 6 bases from J, with 17 bases between. The germline gives CDR1 LGHDT, CDR2 YNNKEL (reference sequence). CDR3 length: 16 amino acids. The CDR3: CASSQDSIGFRDGYTF. The DNA of the CDR3 is TGTGCCAGCAGCCAAGATTCCATTGGGTTCCGGGATGGCTACACCTTC.

This clone was seen only once. The chain is built from TRBV5-1 and TRBJ1-2; possible D gene TRBD1, 5 bases. The CDR3 loop spans 17 amino acids. Germline lookup yields CDR1 SGHRS and CDR2 YFSETQ. Trimming took off 3 bases at V and 3 bases at J, with 21 bases between the two ends. In DNA, the CDR3 is TGCGCCAGCAGCTCGAATAACGCAGGGATCCTGGACTATGGCTACACCTTC. Translated, it gives CASSSNNAGILDYGYTF. Looking up the rest from reference TRBV5-1 and TRBJ1-2 gives the full variable domain: KAGVTQTPRYLIKTRGQQVTLSCSPISGHRSVSWYQQTPGQGLQFLFEYFSETQRNKGNFPGRFSGRQFSNSRSEMNVSTLELGDSALYLCASSSNNAGILDYGYTFGSGTRLTVV.